Presented here are 6 T cell receptor beta chains from one specimen sequenced in a study of early stage breast cancer tumors. Produced via immunoSEQ multiplex PCR; TCRdb's table is partial and in-frame only. Among about 11,000 clones, about 73% were seen once, and the ten largest hold 20% to 25%. Sequencing input: breast tumor tissue. The receptors derive from a person in their 40s with breast cancer.

By sample share, this clone is medium-sized. The V call is TRBV29-1, the J call TRBJ2-7; possible D gene TRBD1, 6 bases. Germline CDR1 and CDR2: SQVTM and ANQGSEA. This CDR3 contains 15 residues. The ends were cut back, 1 base at V and 0 bases at J, with 13 bases in the middle. This CDR3 reads CSVEVPGTSSYEQYF. CDR3 DNA sequence: TGCAGCGTTGAAGTTCCCGGGACAAGCTCCTACGAGCAGTACTTC.

The chain combines TRBV7-9 with TRBJ1-4, with D possibly matching TRBD1 (5 bases). The CDR3 consists of 17 residues. The germline CDR1 and CDR2 sequences are SEHNR and FQNEAQ (reference sequence). Trimming stripped 0 bases from V and 8 bases from J, with 19 bases between. The CDR3 region has the DNA TGTGCCAGCAGCTTAGCGCGTGGGGGATTAGGCGGAGAAAAACTGTTTTTT. Encoded protein: CASSLARGGLGGEKLFF.

The chain recombines TRBV10-3 with TRBJ2-4; D gene unclear. The CDR3 consists of 14 residues. The V and J ends lost 4 bases and 2 bases respectively, with 9 bases between them. Germline assignment: CDR1 ENHRY and CDR2 SYGVKD. CDR3 DNA: TGTGCCATCAGTGTTGGACCGTCCAAAAACATTCAGTACTTC. Protein: CAISVGPSKNIQYF.

This chain links TRBV29-1 with TRBJ2-1, with 8 positions matching TRBD1. The germline CDR1 and CDR2 sequences are SQVTM and ANQGSEA. V trimming: 4 bases; J trimming: 4 bases; junction bases outside the gene matches: 3. The CDR3 totals 13 residues. This CDR3 is CSVVRGLYNEQFF. The CDR3 coding sequence is TGCAGCGTTGTCAGGGGGCTGTACAATGAGCAGTTCTTC.

This chain connects TRBV5-1 to TRBJ2-3; D uncertain. CDR1 and CDR2 (germline): SGHRS, YFSETQ. V lost 4 bases and J 0 bases, leaving 15 bases between the germline ends. This CDR3 is built from 16 residues. CDR3 coding DNA: TGCGCCAGCAGCCCCGGTGGGTTTTCTAGCACAGATACGCAGTATTTT. The encoded protein is CASSPGGFSSTDTQYF.

This chain links TRBV27 with TRBJ2-7, with unresolved D. From germline, CDR1 is MNHEY and CDR2 SMNVEV (reference sequence). V was shortened by 6 bases and J by 2 bases, with 11 bases between the two germline ends. The CDR3 consists of 13 residues. CDR3: CASSLGQTYEQYF. CDR3 coding DNA: TGTGCCAGCAGCTTGGGCCAGACCTACGAGCAGTACTTC.